This T cell receptor (beta chain) was recorded in a study of OX40 agonist ivuxolimab in advanced cancers. Describing the broader study: Ivuxolimab was an agonistic, fully human IgG2 monoclonal antibody directed against OX40 (CD134), a costimulatory receptor. Intravenous ivuxolimab was administered to patients every 2 weeks at six dose levels: 0.01, 0.1, 0.3, 1.5, 3 and 10 mg/kg. Among the 50 to 55 dose-escalation patients, some 20 had hepatocellular carcinoma, about 15 melanoma, 9 renal cell carcinoma and 9 head and neck cancer. In the dose-escalation cohort, around four fifths of patients were male, and the mean age was roughly 60 years with a range of roughly 20 to 80. Patients were allowed to have had prior anti-PD-1, anti-PD-L1 or anti-CTLA-4 therapy, and around 43% of the dose-escalation patients had been treated with checkpoint inhibitors. Partial responses occurred in three dose-escalation patients: two with cutaneous melanoma and one with hepatocellular carcinoma. Peripheral TCRbeta sequencing was intended to test whether TCR sequence diversity was altered and clonal T-cell expansion was caused by ivuxolimab. The monotherapy dose-escalation portion (N ≈ 50 patients) of the phase I ivuxolimab trial is reported in the paper.

Genomic DNA was isolated from the sorted cells so that the TCRbeta CDR3 region could be sequenced. The immunoSEQ Assay was used for sequencing of TCRbeta CDR3 regions. TCRdb obtained this table from immuneACCESS and retained in-frame rearrangements with V and J assigned. These tables miss some clones; where compared with another copy, unresolved V genes account for less than half of the shortfall, and the remainder is unexplained. This sample lists under 100,000 clones; about 80% were detected once. Jointly, the top ten make up approximately 0.51% of the sample. Patients with a history of autoimmune disease or receiving systemic immunosuppression were excluded from the trial. Peripheral blood for TCR sequencing was collected from all dose cohorts at baseline, on cycle 4 day 1, and on cycle 7 day 1. The samples were drawn from a first-in-human, open-label, multicenter phase I dose-escalation trial of ivuxolimab. Adults with locally advanced or metastatic melanoma, renal cell carcinoma, hepatocellular carcinoma or head and neck squamous cell carcinoma were enrolled in the trial. Before TCR sequencing, CD4+ T cells and CD8+ T cells were sorted from peripheral blood as separate populations.

V lost 2 bases and J lost 2 bases; the stretch between them is 12 bases long. Reading the germline V gene gives CDR1 SGHTA and CDR2 FQGNSA. There are 16 amino acids in the CDR3, from cysteine to phenylalanine inclusive. Only the CDR3 DNA stays, 48 bases, in frame from base 1. In the case of this clone: Its target antigen remains unknown. No clone much larger than this one lies a single base away; base qualities are absent.

Broad study findings and their caveats: Clonal expansion of both CD4+ and CD8+ blood T cells was observed from baseline to week 6 at doses 0.1 to 3.0 mg/kg. Low levels of normalized T-cell clonal expansion were also seen in some patients who did not respond. Antigen specificity was not determined for the clonally expanded peripheral T cells. Partial responders in the 0.1-3.0 mg/kg groups had among the lowest normalized peripheral clonal expansion, especially among CD8+ T cells. After ivuxolimab, CD8+ T cells had more expanded clones than CD4+ T cells on average.

Material: CD4+ or CD8+ T cells sorted from blood, obtained in a trial of the OX40 agonist ivuxolimab. The TCR was taken from an adult with an advanced solid tumor such as melanoma, head and neck, liver or kidney cancer. Rearrangement joined TRBV7-2 to TRBJ2-2; possibly the D gene is TRBD1, per 6 matching bases. At the DNA level, the sequence is TGTGCCAGCAGCTTACAGGGGACCTTAAACACCGGGGAGCTGTTTTTT. Translated, it reads CASSLQGTLNTGELFF.